These 26 T cell receptor beta chains originate from one sample sequenced in a study of T cell responses to AZD1222 COVID-19 vaccine. The table came from immunoSEQ multiplex PCR; TCRdb's copy has only in-frame clones and leaves some out. The data contain 85,000 to 120,000 clones, roughly 88% of them singletons. Sequenced material: peripheral blood, taken on day 0 of AZD1222 vaccination. These receptors were taken from an adult in good health.

The chain employs TRBV6-6 and TRBJ2-7, with 8 positions matching TRBD1. The CDR3 spans 13 residues. The V gene's germline CDR1 is MNHNY and CDR2 SVGAGI (reference sequence). V gave up 11 bases and J gave up 4 bases; unmatched junction bases: 10. CDR3: CASRTGSSYEQYF. The DNA of the CDR3 is TGTGCCTCCCGGACAGGGTCGTCATACGAGCAGTACTTC.

This clone was seen only a few times. The gene calls are TRBV7-2 and TRBJ2-7; 12 bases are shared with TRBD2. This CDR3 contains 15 residues. The germline V gene encodes CDR1 SGHTA and CDR2 FQGNSA. Germline trimming cut 5 bases from V and 1 base from J; bases unmatched to any gene: 3. The CDR3 nucleotides are TGTGCCAGCAGCAGGACTAGCGGGATATCCTACGAGCAGTACTTC. Its translation: CASSRTSGISYEQYF.

The V gene is TRBV5-1, the J gene TRBJ1-2; possible D gene TRBD1, 6 bases. CDR1 is SGHRS, CDR2 YFSETQ, per germline. V lost 4 bases and J lost 0, with 16 bases in between. This CDR3 spans 16 amino acids. The CDR3 DNA follows: TGCGCCAGCAGCCCCATGGGGGCAGGGACTAACTATGGCTACACCTTC. It translates to CASSPMGAGTNYGYTF. Variable domain in full (rest from reference TRBV5-1 and TRBJ1-2): KAGVTQTPRYLIKTRGQQVTLSCSPISGHRSVSWYQQTPGQGLQFLFEYFSETQRNKGNFPGRFSGRQFSNSRSEMNVSTLELGDSALYLCASSPMGAGTNYGYTFGSGTRLTVV.

V and J are TRBV15 and TRBJ2-7; D perhaps matches TRBD2 (5 bases). The CDR3 contains 13 residues. The germline gives CDR1 LNHNV, CDR2 YYDKDF (reference sequence). V was pared by 5 bases and J by 4 bases, with 12 bases between. CDR3 nucleotides: TGTGCCACCAGCCCCGTACTAGAATACGAGCAGTACTTC. Translating gives CATSPVLEYEQYF.

The J gene is TRBJ1-5, the V gene TRBV2; tentatively, D is TRBD1 (5 bases). The CDR3 is 14 residues long. V lost 6 bases and J lost 8, with 17 bases in between. Germline CDR1 is SNHLY and CDR2 is FYNNEI. DNA of the CDR3: TGTGCCAGCAGGAACATTCGGGGCTTAAAGCCCCAGCATTTT. Amino acid sequence: CASRNIRGLKPQHF.

The chain has TRBV3-1 (or the pseudogene TRBV3-2) and TRBJ2-2; the match to TRBD2 covers 11 bases. V dropped 4 bases and J dropped 1; count of bases not matched to a gene: 2. This CDR3 has 16 residues. The germline V gene encodes CDR1 LGHDT and CDR2 YNNKEL (reference sequence). The CDR3 sequence: CASSRGTSGNTGELFF. As DNA, the CDR3 is TGTGCCAGCAGCCGAGGGACTAGCGGGAACACCGGGGAGCTGTTTTTT.

The chain is built from TRBV18 and TRBJ1-1; D unclear. Per germline, CDR1 KGHSH and CDR2 LQKENI. CDR3 size: 12 residues. V lost 1 base and J lost 1, with 1 base in between. This CDR3 reads CASSPRNTEAFF. The CDR3 DNA sequence: TGTGCCAGCTCACCACGGAACACTGAAGCTTTCTTT.

This clone has a single count. The V call is TRBV28, the J call TRBJ1-2; D is perhaps TRBD1 (5 bases). CDR1 is MDHEN and CDR2 is SYDVKM in the germline V gene. This CDR3 contains 14 residues. Trimming took 2 bases from V and 1 from J, leaving 8 bases between them. The CDR3 DNA follows: TGTGCCAGCAGTTTAGTGGGGGTTAACTATGGCTACACCTTC. As protein: CASSLVGVNYGYTF.

The CDR3 region is CASSLWASGSENIQYF. CDR3 in DNA: TGTGCCAGCAGCTTATGGGCTAGCGGGAGTGAAAACATTCAGTACTTC. The genes are TRBV7-2 and TRBJ2-4; the match to TRBD2 covers 10 bases. The CDR3 runs to 16 residues. Germline lookup yields CDR1 SGHTA and CDR2 FQGNSA. The V segment lost 2 bases and the J segment 5 bases; nucleotides outside the gene matches: 6.

The V and J genes are TRBV6-2 or TRBV6-3 and TRBJ2-1; tentative D call: TRBD1 (6 bases). Looked up from germline, CDR1 is MNHEY and CDR2 is SVGEGT. Trimming left V 0 bases short and J 14 bases short, with 23 bases between. This CDR3 comprises 16 residues. In DNA, the CDR3 is TGTGCCAGCAGTTACTCGCCAGGGGTAAAGCGGAACGGTGAGTTCTTC. Its protein product is CASSYSPGVKRNGEFF.

This chain links TRBV7-9 with TRBJ2-3, with D possibly TRBD2 on 6 matching bases. CDR3 length: 16 residues. Per the germline V gene, CDR1 is SEHNR and CDR2 is FQNEAQ (reference sequence). Trimming shortened V by 6 bases and J by 2 bases, and 18 bases separated the two germline ends. CDR3 nucleotide sequence: TGTGCCAGCAGTTCTAGCGCCACCAGACTCACAGATACGCAGTATTTT. It specifies CASSSSATRLTDTQYF. Filled out from reference TRBV7-9 and TRBJ2-3, the complete variable domain reads DTGVSQNPRHKITKRGQNVTFRCDPISEHNRLYWYRQTLGQGPEFLTYFQNEAQLEKSRLLSDRFSAERPKGSFSTLEIQRTEQGDSAMYLCASSSSATRLTDTQYFGPGTRLTVL.

Written as DNA, the CDR3 is TGCGCCAGCAGCTTGGGGACAGGGGCAAGCTCCTACGAGCAGTACTTC. Protein sequence: CASSLGTGASSYEQYF. This rearrangement joins TRBV5-1 to TRBJ2-7, with TRBD1 matching 9 bases. The germline V gene has CDR1 SGHRS and CDR2 YFSETQ. J gave up 0 bases and V 0 bases, and 4 bases lay outside the gene matches. CDR3 length: 16 residues.

The chain couples TRBV29-1 to TRBJ2-3; maybe TRBD2 (6 bases). The V gene lost 7 bases and the J gene lost 4 bases, with 12 bases spanning the gap. The CDR3 sequence is 12 residues long. Germline lookup yields CDR1 SQVTM and CDR2 ANQGSEA. Here the CDR3 reads CSAAGSSDTQYF. DNA of the CDR3: TGCAGCGCTGCCGGGAGTTCAGATACGCAGTATTTT.

The V and J genes are TRBV7-9 and TRBJ1-1; D gene ambiguous. The CDR3 runs 14 residues. Germline values: CDR1 SEHNR, CDR2 FQNEAQ (reference sequence). The V gene lost 2 bases and the J gene lost 4 bases, with 11 bases spanning the gap. CDR3 sequence (DNA): TGTGCCAGCAGCTTATCCCACTGGGGCACTGAAGCTTTCTTT. This encodes CASSLSHWGTEAFF.

The chain uses TRBV28 and TRBJ1-4, with unresolved D. The CDR3 length is 14 residues. Germline CDR1 MDHEN, CDR2 SYDVKM. V was clipped by 4 bases and J by 4 bases, with 10 bases between them. The CDR3 DNA is TGTGCCAGCAGTTCCGGGAGCGATAATGAAAAACTGTTTTTT. Its protein is CASSSGSDNEKLFF.

The chain links TRBV7-9 to TRBJ2-7; 7 bases fit TRBD1. V lost 6 bases and J lost 0; bases outside the gene matches: 5. Germline V gene sequence: CDR1 SEHNR, CDR2 FQNEAQ (reference sequence). This CDR3 has 14 residues. The DNA for the CDR3 is TGTGCCAGCAGGGGGACAGCACGCTCCTACGAGCAGTACTTC. This sequence encodes CASRGTARSYEQYF.

This clone was detected a few times. The chain joins TRBV30 to TRBJ1-1, with no clear D. The germline V gene encodes CDR1 GTSNPN and CDR2 SVGIG (reference sequence). Trimming left V 5 bases short and J 0 bases short, with 16 bases between. This CDR3 has 15 amino acids. The CDR3 loop is CAWASWRNLNTEAFF. The DNA for the CDR3 is TGTGCCTGGGCATCTTGGCGTAACCTGAACACTGAAGCTTTCTTT.

This clone occurred once. The chain combines TRBV30 with TRBJ1-5, with TRBD1 as a possible D gene (6 bases). Looked up from germline, CDR1 is GTSNPN and CDR2 is SVGIG (reference sequence). With 0 bases removed from V and 3 bases from J, the gap between germline ends came to 18 bases. The CDR3 contains 17 residues. CDR3 sequence: CAWSVVGAGVINQPQHF. The CDR3 nucleotides read TGTGCCTGGAGTGTAGTCGGGGCAGGGGTTATCAATCAGCCCCAGCATTTT.

V and J are TRBV10-3 and TRBJ2-1; tentatively, D is TRBD2 (5 bases). This CDR3 region has 14 residues. Trimming cost V 7 bases and J 7 bases, with 17 bases left between them. Germline-derived CDR1 and CDR2 are ENHRY and SYGVKD. The CDR3 region is CAITSARPGNEQFF. Here the CDR3 DNA reads TGTGCCATCACCTCGGCAAGGCCGGGAAATGAGCAGTTCTTC.

The chain has TRBV16 and TRBJ1-3; no firm D call. Germline V gene data show CDR1 as KGHSY and CDR2 as FQNENV. V gave up 5 bases and J gave up 9 bases, with 20 bases separating them. This CDR3 is built from 15 residues. The CDR3 sequence: CASSTPVGREGTIYF. CDR3 coding DNA: TGTGCCAGCAGCACCCCCGTGGGAAGAGAGGGCACCATATATTTT.

This CDR3 reads CASSRAGTGINEQYF. The CDR3 DNA is TGTGCCAGCAGCCGTGCCGGGACAGGGATCAACGAGCAGTACTTC. The genes are TRBV28 and TRBJ2-7, with 9 bases matching TRBD1. This CDR3 spans 15 amino acids. Germline assignment: CDR1 MDHEN and CDR2 SYDVKM. The J segment lost 5 bases and the V segment lost 6 bases, leaving 11 bases of the junction unmatched.

This clone was picked up a small number of times. J is TRBJ1-6 and V is TRBV6-5, with 10 bases fitting TRBD1. The CDR3 length is 15 residues. The V gene end was trimmed by 10 bases and the J gene end by 5 bases; junction bases not matched to a gene: 8. Germline CDR1 is MNHEY and CDR2 is SVGAGI. CDR3 amino acids: CAIKSGTGDNSPLHF. CDR3 bases: TGTGCCATCAAGTCCGGGACAGGGGATAATTCACCCCTCCACTTT.

This chain joins TRBV12-3 or TRBV12-4 and TRBJ1-1; D is unclear. The CDR3 has 13 residues. Trimming took off 5 bases at V and 6 bases at J, with 13 bases between the two ends. CDR3 amino acids: CASSPREWSEAFF. The CDR3 DNA reads as TGTGCCAGCAGTCCCCGAGAGTGGTCTGAAGCTTTCTTT.

The chain uses TRBV19 and TRBJ2-5; 9 positions agree with TRBD1. From germline, CDR1 is LNHDA and CDR2 SQIVND (reference sequence). Unmatched junction bases numbered 4, after V lost 4 bases and J lost 4 bases. The CDR3 contains 14 residues. The CDR3 protein is CASSRTGVLETQYF. The DNA for the CDR3 is TGTGCCAGTAGTAGGACAGGGGTCTTAGAGACCCAGTACTTC.

The gene calls are TRBV9 and TRBJ2-7; 7 bases line up with TRBD2. Germline assignment: CDR1 SGDLS and CDR2 YYNGEE. J lost 2 bases, V lost 0 bases, and 5 bases had no gene match. The CDR3 covers 15 residues. CDR3 bases: TGTGCCAGCAGCGTAGGGGTGGGAGGGCCCTACGAGCAGTACTTC. It yields the protein CASSVGVGGPYEQYF. Based on the CDR3 plus reference TRBV9 and TRBJ2-7, the full variable domain is DSGVTQTPKHLITATGQRVTLRCSPRSGDLSVYWYQQSLDQGLQFLIQYYNGEERAKGNILERFSAQQFPDLHSELNLSSLELGDSALYFCASSVGVGGPYEQYFGPGTRLTVT.

The chain combines TRBV29-1 with TRBJ2-7; D might be TRBD1 (5 bases). Germline values: CDR1 SQVTM, CDR2 ANQGSEA. Trimming removed 4 bases at V and 0 bases at J, with 7 bases between. The CDR3 extends over 12 amino acids. The CDR3 loop reads CSVAQGSYEQYF. For the CDR3, the DNA is TGCAGCGTTGCCCAGGGCTCCTACGAGCAGTACTTC.